A selection of T cell receptor beta chains follows, all from one sample in a study of shared clonotypes between healthy human individuals. Assay: immunoSEQ multiplex PCR; the TCRdb copy retains only in-frame clones and omits some. Altogether 650,000 to 800,000 clones are present, about 90% being singletons, with the ten largest covering more than 20%. The sequenced sample consisted of naive CD8+ T cells sorted from blood. The receptors here all came from a man aged 25-45 years in good health. CDR3s include the opening cysteine and the closing phenylalanine or tryptophan. A D gene is named only where the DNA matches it firmly. The size of a clone is reported for some rows only, either as once, few or many, or as a class for expanded clones.

V: TRBV5-1
size: NA
J: TRBJ2-7
D: NA
length: 14
CDR3: CASGGDSTLDEQYF
DNA: TGCGCCAGCGGAGGGGACTCCACCCTGGACGAGCAGTACTTC

V: TRBV7-9
size: NA
J: TRBJ2-2
D: NA
length: 17
CDR3: CANFPLRRDRGTGELFF
DNA: TGTGCCAATTTTCCACTTCGGCGGGATCGGGGTACCGGGGAGCTGTTTTTT

V: TRBV6-1
size: NA
J: TRBJ2-1
D: NA
length: 18
CDR3: CASSDPGHSSSSYNEQFF
DNA: TGTGCCAGCAGTGACCCGGGACATTCTTCCTCGTCCTACAATGAGCAGTTCTTC

V: TRBV27
size: NA
J: TRBJ2-5
D: NA
length: 15
CDR3: CASSLEYNSQETQYF
DNA: TGTGCCAGCAGTTTAGAGTACAACAGCCAAGAGACCCAGTACTTC

V: TRBV18
size: NA
J: TRBJ2-1
D: TRBD1
length: 18
CDR3: CASSPPIRGTGGLDEQFF
DNA: TGTGCCAGCTCACCACCGATACGAGGGACAGGGGGTCTCGATGAGCAGTTCTTC

V: TRBV10-3
size: NA
J: TRBJ2-7
D: TRBD1
length: 12
CDR3: CAIGQGAYEQYF
DNA: TGTGCCATCGGACAGGGGGCCTACGAGCAGTACTTC

V: TRBV7-9
size: NA
J: TRBJ2-5
D: NA
length: 15
CDR3: CASSLDRSAQETQYF
DNA: TGTGCCAGCAGCTTAGATCGGTCAGCTCAAGAGACCCAGTACTTC

V: TRBV7-9
size: NA
J: TRBJ1-4
D: NA
length: 12
CDR3: CASSLGASSPLF
DNA: TGTGCCAGCAGCTTAGGAGCATCGTCCCCTCTTTTT

V: TRBV4-1
size: NA
J: TRBJ2-1
D: NA
length: 16
CDR3: CASSQHLEEPVNEQFF
DNA: TGCGCCAGCAGCCAACACCTAGAAGAGCCGGTCAATGAGCAGTTCTTC

V: TRBV7-3
size: NA
J: TRBJ2-1
D: NA
length: 16
CDR3: CASSLDAGLGYNEQFF
DNA: TGTGCCAGCAGCTTAGATGCAGGTCTTGGGTACAATGAGCAGTTCTTC

V: TRBV5-1
size: NA
J: TRBJ1-4
D: TRBD1
length: 17
CDR3: CASSARTGGGTNEKLFF
DNA: TGCGCCAGCAGCGCGCGGACAGGGGGTGGAACTAATGAAAAACTGTTTTTT

V: TRBV19
size: NA
J: TRBJ2-7
D: TRBD1
length: 18
CDR3: CASSKGQASSTHSYEQYF
DNA: TGTGCCAGTAGCAAGGGACAGGCGTCCTCCACCCATTCCTACGAGCAGTACTTC

V: TRBV5-1
size: NA
J: TRBJ2-3
D: TRBD2
length: 15
CDR3: CATSRGERSTDTQYF
DNA: TGCGCCACCTCTCGGGGGGAACGTAGCACAGATACGCAGTATTTT

V: TRBV30
size: NA
J: TRBJ2-2
D: NA
length: 12
CDR3: CACDGSAGELFF
DNA: TGTGCCTGTGACGGGAGCGCCGGGGAGCTGTTTTTT

V: TRBV7-2
size: NA
J: TRBJ2-2
D: NA
length: 12
CDR3: CASMGITGELFF
DNA: TGTGCCAGCATGGGCATTACCGGGGAGCTGTTTTTT

V: TRBV11-3
size: NA
J: TRBJ2-3
D: NA
length: 13
CDR3: CASSLDLADTQYF
DNA: TGTGCCAGCAGCTTAGATTTAGCAGATACGCAGTATTTT

V: TRBV28
size: NA
J: TRBJ2-7
D: NA
length: 12
CDR3: CASSAETYEQYF
DNA: TGTGCCAGCAGTGCAGAAACCTACGAGCAGTACTTC

V: TRBV29-1
size: once
J: TRBJ2-7
D: NA
length: 12
CDR3: CSVVVSDYEQYF
DNA: TGCAGCGTTGTAGTTTCCGACTACGAGCAGTACTTC

V: TRBV4-3
size: many
J: TRBJ2-7
D: NA
length: 15
CDR3: CASSQAGWDFYEQYF
DNA: TGCGCCAGCAGCCAAGCTGGTTGGGACTTCTACGAGCAGTACTTC

V: TRBV10-1
size: NA
J: TRBJ1-1
D: NA
length: 14
CDR3: CASSGGGFNTEAFF
DNA: TGCGCCAGCAGCGGAGGAGGGTTCAACACTGAAGCTTTCTTT

V: TRBV7-9
size: NA
J: TRBJ2-1
D: TRBD1
length: 15
CDR3: CASSLVDRGLVEQFF
DNA: TGTGCCAGCAGCTTAGTGGACAGGGGGCTGGTTGAGCAGTTCTTC

V: TRBV10-2
size: NA
J: TRBJ2-1
D: NA
length: 10
CDR3: CASSYDEQFF
DNA: TGCGCCAGCAGTTACGATGAGCAGTTCTTC

V: TRBV6-6
size: NA
J: TRBJ1-4
D: NA
length: 14
CDR3: CASSYSEGGVELFF
DNA: TGTGCCAGCAGTTACTCAGAGGGGGGTGTGGAACTGTTTTTT

V: TRBV2
size: NA
J: TRBJ2-7
D: TRBD1
length: 12
CDR3: CASRDRSYEQYF
DNA: TGTGCCAGCCGGGACAGGAGCTACGAGCAGTACTTC

V: TRBV2
size: NA
J: TRBJ1-5
D: NA
length: 14
CDR3: CASSESHSNQPQHF
DNA: TGTGCCAGCAGTGAGAGCCATAGCAATCAGCCCCAGCATTTT

V: TRBV18
size: NA
J: TRBJ2-3
D: TRBD1
length: 15
CDR3: CASSHRDRALDTQYF
DNA: TGTGCCAGCTCACACCGGGACAGGGCTTTAGATACGCAGTATTTT

V: TRBV4-1
size: NA
J: TRBJ1-4
D: TRBD1
length: 17
CDR3: CASSQVRLDRANEKLFF
DNA: TGCGCCAGCAGCCAAGTTAGGCTCGACAGGGCTAATGAAAAACTGTTTTTT

V: TRBV4-3
size: NA
J: TRBJ2-1
D: NA
length: 11
CDR3: CASSQYNEQFF
DNA: TGCGCCAGCAGCCAATACAATGAGCAGTTCTTC

V: TRBV27
size: NA
J: TRBJ2-7
D: NA
length: 14
CDR3: CASSPSGDSYEQYF
DNA: TGTGCCAGCAGTCCTTCGGGTGACTCCTACGAGCAGTACTTC

V: TRBV27
size: NA
J: TRBJ1-5
D: NA
length: 16
CDR3: CASSSLQEGGNQPQHF
DNA: TGTGCCAGCAGTTCACTACAGGAAGGCGGCAATCAGCCCCAGCATTTT

V: TRBV27
size: NA
J: TRBJ2-1
D: TRBD2
length: 15
CDR3: CASSSRAGRYNEQFF
DNA: TGTGCCAGCAGTTCTCGAGCGGGAAGATACAATGAGCAGTTCTTC

V: TRBV6-5
size: NA
J: TRBJ2-1
D: TRBD2
length: 15
CDR3: CASSPTSGRFHEQFF
DNA: TGTGCCAGCAGCCCAACTAGCGGGAGGTTTCATGAGCAGTTCTTC

V: TRBV14
size: NA
J: TRBJ2-5
D: NA
length: 12
CDR3: CASSPLGETQYF
DNA: TGTGCCAGCAGCCCCCTGGGAGAGACCCAGTACTTC

V: TRBV7-9
size: NA
J: TRBJ1-2
D: NA
length: 16
CDR3: CASSHHRDSAVYGYTF
DNA: TGTGCCAGCAGCCACCACAGGGATTCGGCGGTCTATGGCTACACCTTC

V: TRBV12-2
size: NA
J: TRBJ2-1
D: NA
length: 16
CDR3: CASRLLEGISYNEQFF
DNA: TGTGCAAGTCGCTTATTGGAAGGGATCTCCTACAATGAGCAGTTCTTC

V: TRBV29-1
size: NA
J: TRBJ1-2
D: NA
length: 15
CDR3: CSVEDPLVYSYGYTF
DNA: TGCAGCGTTGAAGACCCACTAGTTTATAGCTATGGCTACACCTTC

V: TRBV7-2
size: NA
J: TRBJ2-2
D: TRBD1
length: 14
CDR3: CASSPTSGGGELFF
DNA: TGTGCCAGCAGCCCTACCTCAGGGGGCGGGGAGCTGTTTTTT

V: TRBV29-1
size: NA
J: TRBJ2-7
D: NA
length: 13
CDR3: CSVGLSGPYEQYF
DNA: TGCAGCGTTGGACTGTCTGGGCCCTACGAGCAGTACTTC

V: TRBV9
size: NA
J: TRBJ2-3
D: NA
length: 17
CDR3: CASSRTRGRLVTDTQYF
DNA: TGTGCCAGCAGCCGCACTCGGGGGAGGCTTGTCACAGATACGCAGTATTTT

V: TRBV29-1
size: NA
J: TRBJ2-7
D: NA
length: 11
CDR3: CSVEHLYEQYF
DNA: TGCAGCGTTGAACATCTCTACGAGCAGTACTTC

V: TRBV27
size: NA
J: TRBJ2-7
D: NA
length: 13
CDR3: CASSLRGPYEQYF
DNA: TGTGCCAGCAGTTTGAGGGGTCCTTACGAGCAGTACTTC

V: TRBV9
size: once
J: TRBJ2-1
D: NA
length: 13
CDR3: CASSGDKWYEQFF
DNA: TGTGCCAGCAGCGGAGACAAGTGGTATGAGCAGTTCTTC

V: TRBV29-1
size: NA
J: TRBJ1-2
D: NA
length: 11
CDR3: CSVQGNYGYTF
DNA: TGCAGCGTCCAGGGTAACTATGGCTACACCTTC

V: TRBV9
size: NA
J: TRBJ2-1
D: TRBD2
length: 21
CDR3: CASSVAPDRGGLAETYNEQFF
DNA: TGTGCCAGCAGCGTAGCACCCGACAGGGGTGGACTAGCGGAGACCTACAATGAGCAGTTCTTC

V: TRBV7-9
size: NA
J: TRBJ1-2
D: NA
length: 15
CDR3: CASSSGAERGYGYTF
DNA: TGTGCCAGCAGCTCCGGGGCCGAGAGGGGCTATGGCTACACCTTC

V: TRBV7-2
size: NA
J: TRBJ2-7
D: TRBD1
length: 14
CDR3: CASSQSTGGYEQYF
DNA: TGTGCCAGCAGCCAATCGACAGGGGGCTACGAGCAGTACTTC

V: TRBV7-2
size: NA
J: TRBJ2-4
D: TRBD2
length: 17
CDR3: CASSQNQRGLAKNIQYF
DNA: TGTGCCAGCAGCCAAAACCAGCGGGGGCTAGCCAAAAACATTCAGTACTTC

V: TRBV27
size: NA
J: TRBJ2-3
D: TRBD2
length: 14
CDR3: CASRVRGDGDTQYF
DNA: TGTGCCAGCAGAGTTCGGGGGGATGGGGATACGCAGTATTTT

V: TRBV19
size: NA
J: TRBJ1-2
D: TRBD1
length: 15
CDR3: CASKRQGAIVDGYTF
DNA: TGTGCCAGTAAGCGACAGGGGGCTATTGTGGATGGCTACACCTTC

V: TRBV11-2
size: NA
J: TRBJ2-1
D: TRBD2
length: 15
CDR3: CASSPLAGGANEQFF
DNA: TGTGCCAGCAGCCCACTGGCGGGAGGCGCCAATGAGCAGTTCTTC

V: TRBV11-2
size: NA
J: TRBJ2-3
D: NA
length: 12
CDR3: CASTLEIDTQYF
DNA: TGTGCCAGCACGTTGGAGATTGATACGCAGTATTTT

V: TRBV7-2
size: NA
J: TRBJ1-1
D: NA
length: 14
CDR3: CASSLDLSGTEAFF
DNA: TGTGCCAGCAGCTTAGATTTGTCGGGCACTGAAGCTTTCTTT

V: TRBV28
size: NA
J: TRBJ2-7
D: NA
length: 15
CDR3: CASSLWGKGAYEQYF
DNA: TGTGCCAGCAGTTTATGGGGAAAAGGGGCGTACGAGCAGTACTTC

V: TRBV28
size: NA
J: TRBJ2-3
D: TRBD2
length: 19
CDR3: CASRPSETSGKGSTDTQYF
DNA: TGTGCCAGCCGACCGTCCGAGACTAGCGGGAAGGGTAGCACAGATACGCAGTATTTT